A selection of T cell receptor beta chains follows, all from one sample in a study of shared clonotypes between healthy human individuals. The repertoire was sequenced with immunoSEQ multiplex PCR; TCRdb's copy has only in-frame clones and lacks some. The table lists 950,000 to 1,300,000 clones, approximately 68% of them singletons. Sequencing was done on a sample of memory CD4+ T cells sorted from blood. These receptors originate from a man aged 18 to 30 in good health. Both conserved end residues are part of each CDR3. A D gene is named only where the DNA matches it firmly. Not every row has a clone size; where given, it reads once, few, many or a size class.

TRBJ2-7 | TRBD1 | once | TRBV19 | CASSLGQGVVYEQYF | TGTGCCAGTAGTCTCGGACAGGGGGTAGTCTACGAGCAGTACTTC
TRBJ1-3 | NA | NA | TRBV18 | CASSPPKTASGNTIYF | TGTGCCAGCTCACCACCGAAAACAGCCTCTGGAAACACCATATATTTT
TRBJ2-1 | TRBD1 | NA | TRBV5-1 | CASSLGDRVINEQFF | TGCGCCAGCAGCTTGGGGGACAGGGTAATAAATGAGCAGTTCTTC
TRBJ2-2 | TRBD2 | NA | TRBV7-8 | CASSLAGGPNGELFF | TGTGCCAGCAGCTTAGCGGGAGGGCCGAACGGGGAGCTGTTTTTT
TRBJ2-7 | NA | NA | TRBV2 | CASSADRYEQYF | TGTGCCAGCAGTGCGGACCGTTACGAGCAGTACTTC
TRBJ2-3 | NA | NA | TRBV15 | CATSRFRGSESTDTQYF | TGTGCCACCAGCAGATTCCGGGGTAGCGAAAGCACAGATACGCAGTATTTT
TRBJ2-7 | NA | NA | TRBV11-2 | CASSLGSAPYEQYF | TGTGCCAGCAGCTTAGGTTCCGCCCCCTACGAGCAGTACTTC
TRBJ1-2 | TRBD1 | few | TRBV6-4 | CASSEGPDRVYGYTF | TGTGCCAGCAGTGAGGGCCCGGACAGGGTCTATGGCTACACCTTC
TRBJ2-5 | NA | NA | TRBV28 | CASSLTGKETQYF | TGTGCCAGCAGTTTAACAGGGAAAGAGACCCAGTACTTC
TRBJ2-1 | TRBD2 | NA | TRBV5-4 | CASSLAGGNYNEQFF | TGTGCCAGCAGCCTAGCGGGAGGTAACTACAATGAGCAGTTCTTC
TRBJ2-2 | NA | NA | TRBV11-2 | CASNPERGGELFF | TGTGCCAGCAACCCAGAACGTGGCGGGGAGCTGTTTTTT
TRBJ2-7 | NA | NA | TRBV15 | CATSRDVSGPSYEQYF | TGTGCCACCAGCAGAGATGTGTCAGGGCCCTCCTACGAGCAGTACTTC
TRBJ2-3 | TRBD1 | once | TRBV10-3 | CAISARGPPTDTQYF | TGTGCCATCAGTGCCAGGGGGCCCCCCACAGATACGCAGTATTTT
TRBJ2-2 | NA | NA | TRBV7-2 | CASSLAMNTGELFF | TGTGCCAGCAGCTTAGCGATGAACACCGGGGAGCTGTTTTTT
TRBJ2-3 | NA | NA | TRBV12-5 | CASGLVFGDTQYF | TGTGCTAGTGGTTTGGTATTTGGAGATACGCAGTATTTT
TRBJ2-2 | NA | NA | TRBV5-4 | CASSSAQGGSTGELFF | TGTGCCAGCAGCTCGGCCCAGGGAGGAAGCACCGGGGAGCTGTTTTTT
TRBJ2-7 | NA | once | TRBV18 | CASSPPTAPYYEQYF | TGTGCCAGCTCACCACCGACAGCGCCCTACTACGAGCAGTACTTC
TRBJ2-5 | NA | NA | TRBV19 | CASSNSRARETQYF | TGTGCCAGTAGTAACTCCAGGGCGCGAGAGACCCAGTACTTC
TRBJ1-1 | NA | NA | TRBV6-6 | CAGGTTSTQAFF | TGTGCCGGGGGTACTACAAGTACCCAAGCTTTCTTT
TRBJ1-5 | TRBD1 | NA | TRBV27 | CASRPGTGTTAQPQHF | TGTGCCAGCAGACCTGGGACAGGGACCACGGCGCAGCCCCAGCATTTT
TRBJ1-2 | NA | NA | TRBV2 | CASSGGGRGNYGYTF | TGTGCCAGCAGTGGCGGGGGCCGGGGCAACTATGGCTACACCTTC
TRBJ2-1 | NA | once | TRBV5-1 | CASSLSGDYNEQFF | TGCGCCAGCAGCTTGTCGGGGGACTACAATGAGCAGTTCTTC
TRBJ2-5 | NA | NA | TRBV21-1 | CATRTGRLQETQYF | TGTGCCACCCGCACGGGACGGCTCCAAGAGACCCAGTACTTC
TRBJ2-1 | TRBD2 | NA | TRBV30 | CAWSGLAAHEQFF | TGTGCCTGGAGCGGACTAGCGGCGCATGAGCAGTTCTTC
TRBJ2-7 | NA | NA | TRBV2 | CASSVEGLYEQYF | TGTGCCAGCAGTGTAGAGGGTCTCTACGAGCAGTACTTC
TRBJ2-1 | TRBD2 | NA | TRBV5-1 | CASRRGLASSYNEQFF | TGCGCCAGCAGACGTGGACTAGCCAGCTCCTACAATGAGCAGTTCTTC
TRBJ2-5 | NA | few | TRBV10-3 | CAISTRDGQETQYF | TGTGCCATCAGCACCCGGGACGGCCAAGAGACCCAGTACTTC
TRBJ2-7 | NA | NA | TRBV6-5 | CASSYSAGSYEQYF | TGTGCCAGCAGTTACTCCGCGGGCTCCTACGAGCAGTACTTC
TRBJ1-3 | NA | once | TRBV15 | CATSRDLSSGNTIYF | TGTGCCACCAGCAGAGATCTGAGTTCTGGAAACACCATATATTTT
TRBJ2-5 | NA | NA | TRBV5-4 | CASRAGQGLQETQYF | TGTGCCAGCAGGGCCGGTCAGGGACTTCAAGAGACCCAGTACTTC
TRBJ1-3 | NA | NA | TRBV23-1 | CASIPGFSGNTIYF | TGCGCCAGCATTCCAGGGTTTTCTGGAAACACCATATATTTT
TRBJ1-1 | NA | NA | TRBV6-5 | CASSYLLNTEAFF | TGTGCCAGCAGTTACTTGCTGAACACTGAAGCTTTCTTT
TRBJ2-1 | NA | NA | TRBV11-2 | CASLRGLAYNEQFF | TGTGCCAGCCTCCGGGGCCTAGCCTACAATGAGCAGTTCTTC
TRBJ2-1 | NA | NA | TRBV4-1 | CASSQVRYEQFF | TGCGCCAGCAGCCAAGTGAGGTATGAGCAGTTCTTC
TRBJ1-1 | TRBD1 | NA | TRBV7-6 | CASSLQSGGTTEAFF | TGTGCCAGCAGCTTGCAATCAGGGGGTACCACTGAAGCTTTCTTT
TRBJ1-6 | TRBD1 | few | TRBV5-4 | CASSLLTGQGSSPLHF | TGTGCCAGCAGCTTACTAACGGGACAGGGGAGTTCACCCCTCCACTTT
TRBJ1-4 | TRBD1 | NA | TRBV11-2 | CASSQGQGNEKLFF | TGTGCCAGCAGCCAAGGACAGGGGAATGAAAAACTGTTTTTT
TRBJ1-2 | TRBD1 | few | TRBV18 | CASSPGQGASSGYTF | TGTGCCAGCTCACCAGGGCAGGGGGCTTCGAGTGGCTACACCTTC
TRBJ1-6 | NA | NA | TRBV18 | CASSPTSPQGRTNNNSPLHF | TGTGCCAGCTCACCCACTTCGCCCCAGGGCCGAACGAATAATAATTCACCCCTCCACTTT
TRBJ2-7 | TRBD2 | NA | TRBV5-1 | CASSSLAGGPDEQYF | TGCGCCAGCAGCTCACTAGCGGGAGGGCCGGACGAGCAGTACTTC
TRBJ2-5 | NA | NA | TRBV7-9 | CASSLLRPRGAQETQYF | TGTGCCAGCAGCTTATTGAGACCCCGGGGCGCACAAGAGACCCAGTACTTC
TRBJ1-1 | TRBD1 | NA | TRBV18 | CASSQHRGQMAEAFF | TGTGCCAGCTCACAGCACAGGGGGCAGATGGCTGAAGCTTTCTTT
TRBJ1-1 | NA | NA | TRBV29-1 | CSVEALRTMNTEAFF | TGCAGCGTTGAGGCGCTGCGGACTATGAACACTGAAGCTTTCTTT
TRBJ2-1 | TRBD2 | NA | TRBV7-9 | CASSSLRTSGRGEQFF | TGTGCCAGCAGCTCTCTGCGGACTAGCGGGAGAGGTGAGCAGTTCTTC
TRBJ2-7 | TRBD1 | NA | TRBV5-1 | CASSPQTGGHEQYF | TGCGCCAGCAGCCCCCAGACAGGGGGCCACGAGCAGTACTTC
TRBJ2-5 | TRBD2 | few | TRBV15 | CATSRGSGRGQETQYF | TGTGCCACCAGCAGAGGCAGCGGGAGGGGCCAAGAGACCCAGTACTTC
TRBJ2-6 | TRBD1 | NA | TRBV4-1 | CASSHMDPTGAGANVLTF | TGCGCCAGCAGTCACATGGATCCCACAGGGGCTGGGGCCAACGTCCTGACTTTC
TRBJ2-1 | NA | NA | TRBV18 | CASSPYTQTYNEQFF | TGTGCCAGCTCACCCTATACGCAGACTTACAATGAGCAGTTCTTC
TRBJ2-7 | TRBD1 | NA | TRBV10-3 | CAISERGQAYEQYF | TGTGCCATCAGTGAAAGGGGACAGGCGTACGAGCAGTACTTC
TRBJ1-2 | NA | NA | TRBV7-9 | CASSLRFPGEGGYTF | TGTGCCAGCAGCTTACGGTTCCCGGGAGAAGGCGGCTACACCTTC
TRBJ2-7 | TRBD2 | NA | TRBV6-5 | CASRTTSGIGNEQYF | TGTGCCAGCAGGACCACTAGCGGGATTGGAAACGAGCAGTACTTC
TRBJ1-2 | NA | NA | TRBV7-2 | CASSPRTDGYGYTF | TGTGCCAGCAGCCCCCGGACGGATGGCTATGGCTACACCTTC
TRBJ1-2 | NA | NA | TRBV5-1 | CASSLGQYRDYGYTF | TGCGCCAGCAGCTTAGGACAGTACCGAGACTATGGCTACACCTTC
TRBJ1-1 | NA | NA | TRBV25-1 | CASSRGGGTEAFF | TGTGCCAGCAGCCGAGGAGGGGGAACTGAAGCTTTCTTT
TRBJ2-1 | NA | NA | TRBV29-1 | CSVGGVSYNEQFF | TGCAGCGTCGGTGGGGTCTCCTACAATGAGCAGTTCTTC